This TCR beta chain was retrieved from a study of regulatory T cells in long-lasting Graves disease (dated by TCRdb to 2020 to 2023). As for the study more broadly: Newly diagnosed Graves' disease patients had taken antithyroid drugs for less than 3 months. Peripheral blood TCR sequencing and RNA sequencing compared persistent Graves' disease patients with newly diagnosed Graves' disease patients. The study was conducted in China and was registered as a clinical trial. A total of 33 samples underwent TCR sequencing, from roughly 13 patients with persistent Graves' disease and 20 or so patients with newly diagnosed Graves' disease.

Results the study describes overall, beyond this receptor: As a limitation, the authors acknowledged that the small sample size may reduce accuracy. The study examined only peripheral blood because the primary lesion, thyroid tissue, could not be accessed. Patients with persistent disease shared more public clonotypes (about 2,700) than newly diagnosed patients did (approximately 970). Persistent disease showed preferential use of TRBV28, TRBJ1-2 and TRBJ2-5, whereas newly diagnosed disease favored TRBV20-1 and TRBJ2-1. Compared with newly diagnosed patients, persistent Graves' disease patients had lower TCR Shannon entropy and fewer highly expanded clones, which suggests clonal expansion. Sequencing and analysis were restricted to the TCR beta chain.

According to the study, the label for this sample's time point signals: newly diagnosed GD, antithyroid drugs for less than 3 months. For both TCR sequencing and RNA sequencing, RNA was extracted from PBMCs using TRIzol. The diagnosis of Graves' disease followed American Thyroid Association guidelines. Patients were recruited from an endocrinology department in Xi'an, China. From each patient, approximately 10 milliliters of peripheral blood was collected into an EDTA anticoagulant tube. Ficoll Paque Plus density gradient separation was used to isolate PBMCs, and no further T cell sorting was performed. RNA quality was checked with an Agilent 2100 Bioanalyzer and agarose gel, and concentration with a NanoDrop 2000. Libraries were made using multiplex PCR. These reads were obtained on an Illumina HiSeq 4000. iRepertoire HTBI primers and Arm-PCR amplification of CDR3 regions were used to construct TCR beta libraries. Gel purification was performed on PCR products prior to sequencing. In the original analysis: A total of 62 TRBV and 14 TRBJ segments were identified across samples and were used for gene usage analysis of CDR3 amino acid clonotypes. COPE and FqMerger were used to merge filtered high-quality paired reads into contigs. BLAST was used to align contigs to IMGT TRBV, TRBD and TRBJ reference genes, and CDR3 was defined according to IMGT. Any clonotype with a frequency above 0.1% was counted as a highly expanded clone. Shannon entropy served as the measure of repertoire diversity, while the Gini coefficient captured V-J evenness. A clonotype found in more than one individual was treated as public. TCRdb reran the public reads through fastp at Q25 and MiXCR, keeping productive beta chains. Every entry covers one CDR3 protein and lists the most common genes and DNA from its rows. TCRdb, not the original authors, processed these V and J calls. The sample table contains roughly 430,000 distinct CDR3 sequences; only one count was recorded for less than 20% of them. Jointly, the top ten make up 9.5% to 12% of the sample.

From its cysteine to its phenylalanine, the CDR3 spans 15 amino acids. Only the CDR3 region is kept as DNA, spanning 45 bases read in frame from base 1. V drops 0 bases and J drops 4 bases, leaving 15 bases in between. CDR1 and CDR2 (DFQATT, SNEGSKA) derive from the germline V gene (reference sequence). With regard to this clonotype: Its antigen specificity is not known. Base qualities are missing; no much larger clone stands one base away.

This same sample was also part of a study on T cells in Graves' hyperthyroidism and ophthalmopathy. That second publication adds: A patient counted as having stable Graves' hyperthyroidism if no progression to ophthalmopathy occurred over 18 months of follow-up. Hyperthyroidism patients were newly diagnosed, had a disease duration of under 2 months, and were aged 18 to 65 years. Patients with uncontrolled infections, other autoimmune diseases, pregnancy or lactation were excluded. Diagnoses were based on clinical symptoms, serum thyroxine and TRAb, thyroid ultrasound and orbital computed tomography. The first round of RT-PCR for the TCR CDR3 was performed with the HTBI primer set and the Qiagen OneStep RT-PCR kit. Most expanded thyroid clonotypes (frequency above 0.001) were also detected in blood, suggesting blood repertoires may reflect thyroid immune responses. Ophthalmopathy was separated from stable hyperthyroidism by a 13 V-J signature model, with approximately 89% sensitivity and 81% to 82% specificity obtained in cross-validation and 80%/75% obtained in testing. In validation, progression to ophthalmopathy was predicted by the model with more than 65% sensitivity and about 72% specificity, a median of about 6.8 months before onset. TCR V-J signatures able to tell the groups apart were searched for in a discovery cohort of 90 to 100 patients, of whom under 45 had Graves' ophthalmopathy and about 55 had stable Graves' hyperthyroidism. Prospective prediction of ophthalmopathy was tested in an independent validation cohort consisting of 18 hyperthyroidism patients and around 17 patients who later progressed to ophthalmopathy. The 100 discovery patients were randomly split 7:3 into training and test sets. The study also compared thyroid tissue and blood T-cell repertoires from over 5 Graves' hyperthyroidism patients. Once sampling was done, hyperthyroidism patients were given methimazole at a starting dose of 30 mg daily, whereas ophthalmopathy patients were given high-dose intravenous methylprednisolone. Libraries were constructed in a second round of multiplex PCR, after which size selection and purification were performed. The libraries were sequenced on an Illumina HiSeq2000 using paired-end 100 bp reads. SOAPnuke was used to process the raw data, with reads discarded if the reads contained adapters or uncalled bases, had a mean Phred below 15, or lacked an exact constant-primer or identifier match. COPE v1.2.5 was used to merge the high-quality paired reads, and each unique nucleotide sequence was defined as a clonotype. MiTCR v1.1 was used to align clonotypes to the IMGT TRBV, TRBD and TRBJ reference segments. Only V-J combinations with frequency above 0.0001, covering 99% to 99.2% of repertoires, were analysed. The TCS score was defined as F50 (clonal expansion) divided by E x V (chaos), with BLOSUM62-based TCRdist calculated between CDR3 peptides within each V-J. Welch's t-statistics and random forest reduced roughly 500 V-J features to under 15, which were used in a naive Bayes classifier (R e1071). No statistical method was used to set the sample size in advance, and investigators knew the group allocation. TCR Vbeta CDR3 sequencing of 120 to 150 peripheral blood samples (43 ophthalmopathy, 75 hyperthyroidism and some 17 progressor patients) is reported in the paper.

The chain employs TRBV20-1 and TRBJ1-2; TRBD1 could be the D gene, as 5 bases match. The sample in question was peripheral blood mononuclear cells (PBMCs), obtained at new diagnosis, from a patient treated with antithyroid drugs. This sequence originates from a woman in her twenties or thirties with Graves disease. Donor details come from another sample of the same person, matched by shared clones. The CDR3 amino acid sequence is: CSARDQRGSSYGYTF. The DNA sequence is as follows: TGCAGTGCTAGAGATCAAAGGGGTAGTAGCTATGGCTACACCTTC.